This T cell receptor beta chain was documented in a study of cytotoxic CD8 clonotypes in ibrutinib-treated CLL. General study results and limits: Public clonotypes were rare and shrank or held steady on treatment.

Trimming left V 3 bases short and J 0 bases short, with 10 bases between. This CDR3 spans 15 amino acids. Germline V gene data show CDR1 as SGHRS and CDR2 as YFSETQ. Profiling relied on immunoSEQ multiplex PCR, and the TCRdb table lists in-frame clones only, not all of them. The sample has 160,000 or so clones, nearly 90% seen once. With regard to this clone: Its antigen is not identified.

The sample was PBMCs, taken at disease progression, from a patient treated with ibrutinib. The receptor's source is a human donor with chronic lymphocytic leukemia. V and J are TRBV5-1 and TRBJ1-3, with a possible D match to TRBD1 (6 bases). The CDR3 region has the DNA TGCGCCAGCAGCTACGGGACAAGCTCTGGAAACACCATATATTTT. It yields the protein CASSYGTSSGNTIYF.